This T cell receptor beta chain appears in the sequencing data of a study of blood T cell repertoires in COVID-19. Profiling relied on immunoSEQ multiplex PCR, and the TCRdb table lists in-frame clones only, not all of them. The table shows 200,000 to 250,000 clones, with about nine tenths occurring only once. Germline CDR1 SGHNT, CDR2 YYREEE (reference sequence). CDR3 size: 13 residues. The V end lost 6 bases, the J end lost 3 bases, and 9 bases lay between the germline ends. The chain employs TRBV5-4 and TRBJ2-2, with a possible D match to TRBD2 (5 bases). The sequenced material came from peripheral blood. This sequence originates from a man between 25 and 39 years old who had recovered from COVID-19. For the CDR3, the DNA is TGTGCCAGCATCCGGGGAGACACCGGGGAGCTGTTTTTT. Amino acids: CASIRGDTGELFF.